What follows is one T cell receptor beta chain and its context. This clonotype was seen repeatedly, ten times or more. Its antigen is still unknown. Base-call qualities are not available, and no considerably larger clone is one nucleotide away. In the paper's terms, the time point label means: sample taken at primary tumor resection. Whole RNA extracted from tumor and nontumor lung tissue, or from cryopreserved PBMC samples, was used for TCR sequencing without cell sorting. The donors were about 65 patients from the lung TRACERx cohort who had early-stage, untreated non-small cell lung cancer. A patient was chosen for TCR sequencing only when enough RNA was available from at least two tumor regions. The method was 5' RACE. Data came from a NextSeq 500. To allow correction of PCR and sequencing errors, the TCR library protocol tagged every TCR cDNA molecule with a unique molecular identifier. The original pipeline was this. TCR identification, UMI-based error correction and CDR3 extraction were performed with Decombinator tools. Expanded TCRs were defined as those above a frequency of 2 per 1,000, corresponding to the top 1% of the tumor frequency distribution. Renyi diversity was calculated using the R vegan package after each repertoire was subsampled 100 times to 5,000 TCRs. CDR3 similarity networks were built from amino acid triplet string-kernel similarity, with CDR3s being connected when pairwise similarity was above 0.82. The public reads were reprocessed in TCRdb via fastp at Q25 and MiXCR, keeping in-frame beta chains. Here each entry gathers all rows of one CDR3 protein and keeps the most common genes and DNA. The V and J calls and clone size come from TCRdb's table, not from the authors' own analysis. The sample has about 26,000 distinct CDR3 sequences on record, over 10% of them singletons. The ten largest clones represent roughly 24% of the sample.

These data are taken from a study of spatial heterogeneity in lung cancer (dated by TCRdb to about 2019). With respect to the entire study: More beta-chain than alpha-chain transcripts were consistently detected, likely reflecting higher beta-chain transcript abundance. In the raw uncorrected reads, each unique combination of TCR and UMI appeared more than ten times on average. The study quantitatively compared TCR alpha and beta repertoires across multiple tumor regions, matched nontumor lung and blood in non-small cell lung cancer. At surgery, both alpha and beta chains were TCR-sequenced in about 200 tumor regions, fewer than 85 matched nontumor lung samples and a few dozen PBMC samples. The study linked features of the TCR repertoire to counts of nonsynonymous mutations, which were determined by whole-exome sequencing of tumor tissue.

Results the study describes overall, beyond this receptor: Confirming at a functional level the hypothesis that regional TCRs recognize regional mutations was considered to require additional single-cell paired TCR alpha and beta sequencing. Ubiquitous expanded tumor TCRs were found in blood more often at tumor resection than at routine follow-up.

The CDR3 sequence holds 13 residues, the cysteine and phenylalanine included. Here the CDR3 DNA is all that survives: 39 bases in frame from base 1. For CDR1 and CDR2, the germline V gene (reference sequence) lists MNHNY and SVGAGI. V is cut by 6 bases and J by 8 bases, and the space between the germline ends is 14 bases. The rearrangement joined TRBV6-6 to TRBJ2-1; the best D guess is TRBD1, with 6 bases matching. The TCR sequence derives from a female donor with early-stage non-small cell lung cancer. Sequencing was performed on PBMCs, taken at surgery. The base sequence is TGTGCCAGCAGCGAAACAGGGATGGATGAGCAGTTCTTC. Its protein product is CASSETGMDEQFF.